This T cell receptor (beta chain) was obtained from a study of cytomegalovirus exposure and HLA in healthy donors. PCR involved 60 Vbeta and 13 Jbeta primers. Only in-frame clones appear in the TCRdb table, and some are missing; sequencing was by immunoSEQ multiplex PCR. The table shows approximately 240,000 clones, with around 80% occurring only once. Sequencing was done on a sample of PBMCs. This clonotype was sampled from a woman aged 40-49 years in good health and CMV-seropositive.

CDR3 DNA sequence: TGTGCCAGTAGTAAGGGGGGGGTTCATCAGCCCCAGCATTTT. Amino acids: CASSKGGVHQPQHF. The rearrangement uses TRBV19 and TRBJ1-5; maybe TRBD1 (6 bases). Germline values: CDR1 LNHDA, CDR2 SQIVND (reference sequence). Trimming cost V 4 bases and J 5 bases, with 12 bases left between them. The CDR3 has 14 amino acids.